A single count supports the clone carrying this T cell receptor (beta chain). The sample is drawn from a study of cytomegalovirus exposure and HLA in healthy donors. The PCR made use of 60 Vbeta and 13 Jbeta primers. TCRdb's copy holds only in-frame clones and misses some; the assay was immunoSEQ multiplex PCR. The table shows about 200,000 clones, with more than 75% occurring only once. The germline V and J ends were trimmed by 3 bases and 5 bases, with 40 bases remaining between them. This CDR3 is 24 amino acids long. The sequence came from a woman aged 50 to 65 in good health and CMV-seronegative. The sample was PBMCs. J is TRBJ2-2 and V is TRBV7-1, with D tentatively TRBD1 (6 bases). TRBV7-1 is classed as an ORF, of uncertain function. DNA of the CDR3: TGTGCCAGCAGCTCCGCCCCGGGACAAGATATCCTGTCGGCCTCAAGTTTCGGGACCGGGGAGCTGTTTTTT. Residues: CASSSAPGQDILSASSFGTGELFF.